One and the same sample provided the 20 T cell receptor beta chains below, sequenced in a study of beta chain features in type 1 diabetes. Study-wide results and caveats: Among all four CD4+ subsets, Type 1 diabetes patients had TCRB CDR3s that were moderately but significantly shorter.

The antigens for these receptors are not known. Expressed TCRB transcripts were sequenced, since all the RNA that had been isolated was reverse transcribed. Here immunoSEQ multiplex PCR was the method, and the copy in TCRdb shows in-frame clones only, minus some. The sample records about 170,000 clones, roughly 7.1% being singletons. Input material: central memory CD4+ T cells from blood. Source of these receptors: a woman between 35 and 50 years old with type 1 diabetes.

In nucleotides, the CDR3 is TGCGCCAGCAGCTCCGGGACAGGCCAAGAGACCCAGTACTTC. This sequence encodes CASSSGTGQETQYF. The chain combines TRBV5-1 with TRBJ2-5, with 8 nucleotides matching TRBD1. The CDR3 loop spans 14 amino acids. Germline-derived CDR1 and CDR2 are SGHRS and YFSETQ. V trimming: 3 bases; J trimming: 1 base; junction bases outside the gene matches: 2.

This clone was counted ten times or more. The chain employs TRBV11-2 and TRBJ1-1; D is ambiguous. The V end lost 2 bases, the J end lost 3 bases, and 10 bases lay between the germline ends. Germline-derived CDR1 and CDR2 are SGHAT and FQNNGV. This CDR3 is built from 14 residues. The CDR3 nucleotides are TGTGCCAGCAGCTTAATATCCAGATACACTGAAGCTTTCTTT. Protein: CASSLISRYTEAFF.

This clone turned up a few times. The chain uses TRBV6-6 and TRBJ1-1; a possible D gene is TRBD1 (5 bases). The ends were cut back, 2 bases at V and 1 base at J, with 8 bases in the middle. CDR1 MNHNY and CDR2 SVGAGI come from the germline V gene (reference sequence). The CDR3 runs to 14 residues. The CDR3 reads CASSYGGGNTEAFF. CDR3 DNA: TGTGCCAGCAGTTACGGCGGGGGGAACACTGAAGCTTTCTTT.

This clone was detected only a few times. DNA of the CDR3: TGCGCCAGCAGTCTCCAGGGATTTGGCACCGGGGAGCTGTTTTTT. Protein: CASSLQGFGTGELFF. V gene TRBV5-1 combines with J gene TRBJ2-2, with D possibly TRBD1 on 5 matching bases. The germline V gene encodes CDR1 SGHRS and CDR2 YFSETQ. Trimming took 5 bases from V and 4 from J, leaving 15 bases between them. This CDR3 spans 15 amino acids.

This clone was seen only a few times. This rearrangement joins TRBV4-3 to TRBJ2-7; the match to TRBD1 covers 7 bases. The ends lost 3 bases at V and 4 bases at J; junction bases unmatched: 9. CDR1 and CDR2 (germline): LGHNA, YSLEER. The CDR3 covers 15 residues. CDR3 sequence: CASSQGTDAVYEQYF. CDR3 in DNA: TGCGCCAGCAGCCAGGGGACAGACGCGGTATACGAGCAGTACTTC.

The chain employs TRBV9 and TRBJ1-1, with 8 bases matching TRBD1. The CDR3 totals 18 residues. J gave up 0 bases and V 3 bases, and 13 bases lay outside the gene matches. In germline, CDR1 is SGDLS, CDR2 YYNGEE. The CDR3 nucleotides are TGTGCCAGCAGCGCAACCTTAAATCCACAGGGGGTGAACACTGAAGCTTTCTTT. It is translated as CASSATLNPQGVNTEAFF.

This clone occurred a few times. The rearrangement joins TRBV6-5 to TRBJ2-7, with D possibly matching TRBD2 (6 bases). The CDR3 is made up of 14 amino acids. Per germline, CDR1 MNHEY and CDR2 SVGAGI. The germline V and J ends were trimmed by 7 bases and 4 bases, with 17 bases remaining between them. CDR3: CASTPSGGVYEQYF. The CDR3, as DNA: TGTGCCAGCACCCCCTCCGGGGGAGTGTACGAGCAGTACTTC.

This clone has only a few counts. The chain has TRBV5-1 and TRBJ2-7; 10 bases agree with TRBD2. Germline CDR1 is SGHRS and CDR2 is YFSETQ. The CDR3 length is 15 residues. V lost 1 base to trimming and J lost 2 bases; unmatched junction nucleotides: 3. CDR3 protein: CASSLSTSGTYEQYF. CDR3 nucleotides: TGCGCCAGCAGCTTGTCCACTAGCGGGACCTACGAGCAGTACTTC.

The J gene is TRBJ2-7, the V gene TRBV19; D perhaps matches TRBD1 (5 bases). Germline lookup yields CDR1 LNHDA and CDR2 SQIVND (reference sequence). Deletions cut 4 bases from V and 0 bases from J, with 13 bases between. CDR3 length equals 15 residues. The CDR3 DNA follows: TGTGCCAGTAGTAGAGGTGGGGCGAGCTCCTACGAGCAGTACTTC. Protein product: CASSRGGASSYEQYF.

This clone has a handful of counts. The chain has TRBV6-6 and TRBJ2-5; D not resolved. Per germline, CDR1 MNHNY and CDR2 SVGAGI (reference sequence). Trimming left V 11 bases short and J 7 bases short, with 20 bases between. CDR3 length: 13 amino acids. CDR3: CAAQKNSPGTQYF. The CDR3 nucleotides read TGTGCCGCCCAAAAGAACTCCCCCGGGACCCAGTACTTC.

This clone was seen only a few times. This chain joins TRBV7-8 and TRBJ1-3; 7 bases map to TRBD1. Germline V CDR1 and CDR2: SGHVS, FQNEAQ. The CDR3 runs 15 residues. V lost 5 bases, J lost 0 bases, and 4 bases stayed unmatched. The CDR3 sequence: CASSDGTASGNTIYF. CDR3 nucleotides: TGTGCCAGCAGCGACGGGACAGCCTCTGGAAACACCATATATTTT.

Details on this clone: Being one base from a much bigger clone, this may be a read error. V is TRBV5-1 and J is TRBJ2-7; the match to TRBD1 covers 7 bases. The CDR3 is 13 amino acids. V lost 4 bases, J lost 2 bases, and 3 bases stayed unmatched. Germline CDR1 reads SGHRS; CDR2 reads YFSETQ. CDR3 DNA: TGCGCCAGCAGCCAAGGGACAGCCTACGAGCAGTACTTC. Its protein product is CASSQGTAYEQYF.

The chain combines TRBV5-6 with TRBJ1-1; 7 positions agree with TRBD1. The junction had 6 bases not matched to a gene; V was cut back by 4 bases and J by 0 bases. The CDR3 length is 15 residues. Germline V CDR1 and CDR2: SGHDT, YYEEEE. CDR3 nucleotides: TGTGCCAGCAGCCCCTGGGACAGAATGAACACTGAAGCTTTCTTT. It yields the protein CASSPWDRMNTEAFF.

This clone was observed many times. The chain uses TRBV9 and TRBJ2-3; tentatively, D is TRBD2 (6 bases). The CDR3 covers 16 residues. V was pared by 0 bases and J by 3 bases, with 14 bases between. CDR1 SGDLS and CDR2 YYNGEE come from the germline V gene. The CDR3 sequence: CASSVGVEGRTDTQYF. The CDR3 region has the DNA TGTGCCAGCAGCGTAGGAGTGGAGGGCAGAACAGATACGCAGTATTTT.

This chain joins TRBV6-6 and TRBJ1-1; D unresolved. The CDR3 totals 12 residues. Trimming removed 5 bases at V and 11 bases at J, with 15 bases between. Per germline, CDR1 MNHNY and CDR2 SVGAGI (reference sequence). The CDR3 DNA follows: TGTGCCAGCAGTCCTATAGGCGCCGGGGCTTTCTTT. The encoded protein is CASSPIGAGAFF.

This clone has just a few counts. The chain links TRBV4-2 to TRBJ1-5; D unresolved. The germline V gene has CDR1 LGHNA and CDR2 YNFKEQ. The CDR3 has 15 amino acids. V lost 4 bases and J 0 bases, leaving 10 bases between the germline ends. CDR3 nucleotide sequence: TGTGCCAGCAGCCGGGAGACAAGTAGCAATCAGCCCCAGCATTTT. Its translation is CASSRETSSNQPQHF.

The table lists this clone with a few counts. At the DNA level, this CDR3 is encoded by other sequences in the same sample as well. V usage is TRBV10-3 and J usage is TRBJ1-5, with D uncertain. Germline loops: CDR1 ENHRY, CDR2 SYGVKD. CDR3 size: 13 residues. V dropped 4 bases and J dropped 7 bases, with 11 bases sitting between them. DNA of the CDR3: TGTGCCATCAGTGCACAGAGAGACCAGCCCCAGCATTTT. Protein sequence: CAISAQRDQPQHF.

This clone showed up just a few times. The CDR3 region is CSVEDRRGGATDTQYF. The CDR3 DNA follows: TGCAGCGTTGAAGATCGGCGGGGTGGGGCCACAGATACGCAGTATTTT. This chain connects TRBV29-1 to TRBJ2-3, with a weak D call TRBD2 (6 bases). There are 16 residues in the CDR3. V was trimmed by 0 bases and J by 2 bases, leaving 15 bases between them. The germline CDR1 and CDR2 sequences are SQVTM and ANQGSEA.

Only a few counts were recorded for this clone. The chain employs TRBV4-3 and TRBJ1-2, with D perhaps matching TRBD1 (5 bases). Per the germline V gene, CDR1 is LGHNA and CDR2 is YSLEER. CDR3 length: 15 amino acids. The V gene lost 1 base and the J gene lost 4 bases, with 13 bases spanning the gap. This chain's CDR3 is CASSQGGGGGYGYTF. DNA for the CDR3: TGCGCCAGCAGCCAAGGGGGGGGAGGAGGCTATGGCTACACCTTC.

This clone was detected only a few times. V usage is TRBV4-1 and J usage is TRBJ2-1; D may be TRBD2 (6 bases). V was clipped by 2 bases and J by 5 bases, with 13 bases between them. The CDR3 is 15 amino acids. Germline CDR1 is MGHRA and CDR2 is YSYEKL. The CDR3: CASSQIADMNNEQFF. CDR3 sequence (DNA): TGCGCCAGCAGCCAAATAGCGGACATGAACAATGAGCAGTTCTTC.